This record looks at one T cell receptor (beta chain) sequence and its context. Its antigen is unknown. This entry comes from a study of blood T cells in healthy people across ages. Study background: For every two T cells, template switching captured about one barcoded beta molecule. Study-wide points: When one million T cells were used, diversity estimates were thought to be underestimates.

The V and J ends lost 1 base and 4 bases respectively, with 18 bases between them. The germline CDR1 and CDR2 sequences are SGHVS and FNYEAQ. The CDR3 has 17 amino acids. A second PCR, run for about 6 to 12 cycles, used a sample-barcoded 5' primer plus a J-beta primer mix. The template-switch adaptor, which had 12 random nucleotides, put a tag on each cDNA molecule. TCRdb re-called the 5' RACE reads with MiXCR, one entry per CDR3 protein. The repertoire consists of about a million distinct CDR3 sequences, with more than 30% occurring once and the leading ten covering less than 15%. This sequence was found in a man aged 18 to 29 in good health. Sequenced input: blood. This chain links TRBV7-6 with TRBJ2-3; tentatively, D is TRBD2 (7 bases). As DNA, the CDR3 is TGTGCCAGCAGCTTAGTGTCGGGCGGGGGCAGTCCAGATACGCAGTATTTT. Amino acids: CASSLVSGGGSPDTQYF.